A single sample gave rise to the 27 T cell receptor beta chains below, sequenced in a study of T cells after posttransplantation cyclophosphamide. Assay used: immunoSEQ multiplex PCR; TCRdb lists only in-frame clones, some missing. In total the sample includes about 38,000 clones, none of them seen once. Source material: PBMCs. Receptors were obtained from a man aged 45 to 65 in good health, CMV-negative, and a related stem cell transplant donor.

Ten or more counts support this clone. The V gene is TRBV4-2, the J gene TRBJ1-5; 8 bases are shared with TRBD1. Germline V gives CDR1 LGHNA, CDR2 YNFKEQ. V shed 1 base, J shed 4 bases, and the junction held 3 bases outside the gene matches. This CDR3 is built from 15 residues. The CDR3 DNA reads TGTGCCAGCAGCCAAGCGGGACAGGTGAATCAGCCCCAGCATTTT. Encoded protein: CASSQAGQVNQPQHF.

The table lists this clone with many counts. J is TRBJ2-1 and V is TRBV10-2, with 7 bases fitting TRBD1. With V trimmed by 7 bases and J by 2 bases, 5 bases remained unmatched. This CDR3 region has 14 residues. Germline values: CDR1 WSHSY, CDR2 SAAADI. CDR3 protein: CASTEDRAYNEQFF. The CDR3 DNA follows: TGCGCCAGCACTGAAGACAGGGCCTACAATGAGCAGTTCTTC.

This clone was counted many times. The chain combines TRBV29-1 with TRBJ2-7, with D unresolved. CDR1 and CDR2 (germline): SQVTM, ANQGSEA. Trimming stripped 6 bases from V and 4 bases from J, with 13 bases between. This CDR3 has 12 residues. The CDR3 reads CSVRIQFYEQYF. CDR3 bases: TGCAGCGTCCGCATACAGTTTTACGAGCAGTACTTC.

This clone was observed many times. The J gene is TRBJ2-3, the V gene TRBV5-1, with D possibly being TRBD2 (6 bases). Trimming removed 4 bases at V and 6 bases at J, with 12 bases between. This CDR3 is built from 13 residues. CDR1 is SGHRS, CDR2 YFSETQ, per germline. In DNA, the CDR3 is TGCGCCAGCAGCCTCTCCGGGACTGATACGCAGTATTTT. Translation gives CASSLSGTDTQYF.

This clone was recorded at least ten times. The rearrangement uses TRBV6-6 and TRBJ2-7; tentatively, D is TRBD1 (6 bases). This CDR3 is 14 amino acids long. In germline, CDR1 is MNHNY, CDR2 SVGAGI (reference sequence). Trimming took 4 bases from V and 1 from J, leaving 11 bases between them. The CDR3 DNA reads as TGTGCCAGCAGTTCGTTTACAGGGTCCTACGAGCAGTACTTC. It codes for CASSSFTGSYEQYF.

This clone was seen ten or more times. The chain links TRBV27 to TRBJ1-1; maybe TRBD1 (5 bases). The V end was cut by 6 bases, the J end by 7 bases, with 9 bases between. CDR1 is MNHEY, CDR2 SMNVEV, per germline (reference sequence). This CDR3 has 11 residues. CDR3 in amino acids: CASSTGGEAFF. The CDR3, as DNA: TGTGCCAGCAGCACCGGGGGTGAAGCTTTCTTT.

This clone was recorded many times. The gene calls are TRBV6-1 and TRBJ2-7; weak D call: TRBD2 (6 bases). CDR3 size: 14 residues. CDR1 MNHNS and CDR2 SASEGT come from the germline V gene. Trimming took 4 bases from V and 1 from J, leaving 11 bases between them. The CDR3: CASSVRGRSYEQYF. The DNA of the CDR3 is TGTGCCAGCAGTGTTCGGGGGAGGTCCTACGAGCAGTACTTC.

This clone was detected ten times or more. This chain links TRBV6-5 with TRBJ2-7; TRBD2 aligns across 14 bases. Trimming removed 5 bases from V and 9 bases from J; junction bases left unmatched: 3. This CDR3 is built from 13 residues. The germline gives CDR1 MNHEY, CDR2 SVGAGI. In nucleotides, the CDR3 is TGTGCCAGCAGTCCGGGACTAGCGGGAGTGCAGTACTTC. This gives the protein CASSPGLAGVQYF.

This clone was counted at least ten times. This rearrangement joins TRBV4-1 to TRBJ2-1, with TRBD2 matching over 11 bases. The junction had 9 bases not matched to a gene; V was cut back by 4 bases and J by 7 bases. Germline values: CDR1 MGHRA, CDR2 YSYEKL. This CDR3 contains 16 residues. The CDR3 nucleotides are TGCGCCAGCAGCCCCTCTCTAGCGGGAGGACGGAATGAGCAGTTCTTC. This translates into CASSPSLAGGRNEQFF.

This clone was seen many times. The genes are TRBV6-5 and TRBJ1-2; 9 bases fit TRBD1. V trimming: 6 bases; J trimming: 1 base; junction bases outside the gene matches: 6. The CDR3 extends over 15 amino acids. Germline CDR1 is MNHEY and CDR2 is SVGAGI. CDR3 residues: CASRDNRGLNYGYTF. CDR3 DNA sequence: TGTGCCAGCAGAGACAACAGGGGGCTTAACTATGGCTACACCTTC.

This clone was seen many times. The rearrangement uses TRBV2 and TRBJ1-1, with D uncertain. V gave up 10 bases and J gave up 1 base, with 19 bases separating them. Per the germline V gene, CDR1 is SNHLY and CDR2 is FYNNEI. The CDR3 totals 15 residues. The CDR3 protein is CANTFHGVGNTEAFF. CDR3 sequence (DNA): TGTGCCAACACTTTCCACGGGGTGGGGAACACTGAAGCTTTCTTT.

This clone was counted many times. V is TRBV7-2 and J is TRBJ1-1, with no clear D. CDR3 length equals 13 residues. The V end was cut by 5 bases, the J end by 1 base, with 8 bases between. Germline-derived CDR1 and CDR2 are SGHTA and FQGNSA. The chain's CDR3 is CASSRVWNTEAFF. The CDR3 nucleotides are TGTGCCAGCAGCAGAGTCTGGAACACTGAAGCTTTCTTT.

This clone appeared many times. The V gene is TRBV5-1, the J gene TRBJ2-1, with 9 bases lining up with TRBD2. V was clipped by 1 base and J by 9 bases; unmatched bases: 5. CDR1 and CDR2 (germline): SGHRS, YFSETQ. The CDR3 consists of 14 residues. CDR3 protein: CASSLSSGSSEQFF. CDR3 sequence (DNA): TGCGCCAGCAGCTTGAGTAGCGGGAGCTCTGAGCAGTTCTTC.

This clone was counted many times. CDR3 nucleotides: TGCGCCAGCAGCTTGGAGAGGCCGGTAGCTAACTATGGCTACACCTTC. This translates into CASSLERPVANYGYTF. The chain has TRBV5-1 and TRBJ1-2; D gene unclear. Germline CDR1 is SGHRS and CDR2 is YFSETQ. The CDR3 is made up of 16 amino acids. The V and J ends lost 0 bases and 0 bases respectively, with 12 bases between them.

This clone has at least ten counts. J is TRBJ2-6 and V is TRBV7-9, with 9 bases identical to TRBD1. Looked up from germline, CDR1 is SEHNR and CDR2 is FQNEAQ (reference sequence). The CDR3 spans 15 residues. J was trimmed by 6 bases and V by 1 base; bases with no gene match: 1. The CDR3 nucleotides are TGTGCCAGCAGCTTAGGACAGGGGGAGGCCAACGTCCTGACTTTC. As protein: CASSLGQGEANVLTF.

This clone has ten or more counts. The rearrangement joins TRBV9 to TRBJ2-7; possible D gene TRBD2, 5 bases. The CDR3 consists of 16 residues. The V end was cut by 0 bases, the J end by 3 bases, with 16 bases between. Germline CDR1 and CDR2: SGDLS and YYNGEE. The CDR3 loop reads CASSVDGSASIYEQYF. CDR3 DNA sequence: TGTGCCAGCAGCGTAGACGGTAGCGCTTCGATCTACGAGCAGTACTTC.

This clone was seen at least ten times. V is TRBV7-8 and J is TRBJ1-2; D may be TRBD1 (6 bases). Trimming took 5 bases from V and 5 from J, leaving 21 bases between them. CDR1 is SGHVS, CDR2 FQNEAQ, per germline. This CDR3 spans 16 amino acids. CDR3: CASSLGPTGGEYGYTF. The CDR3 DNA reads TGTGCCAGCAGCCTCGGACCGACAGGCGGCGAATATGGCTACACCTTC.

This clone was detected ten times or more. The genes are TRBV7-9 and TRBJ1-2, with TRBD1 matching 8 bases. This CDR3 spans 18 amino acids. CDR1 and CDR2 from the germline V gene are SEHNR and FQNEAQ (reference sequence). V gave up 5 bases and J gave up 1 base; unmatched junction bases: 15. The CDR3 loop reads CASSARTGRESLNYGYTF. The CDR3 DNA sequence: TGTGCCAGCAGCGCGCGGACAGGGAGGGAGAGCCTTAACTATGGCTACACCTTC.

This clone has a count of ten or more. The V call is TRBV9, the J call TRBJ2-7, with a possible D match to TRBD1 (6 bases). The germline CDR1 and CDR2 sequences are SGDLS and YYNGEE. Trimming removed 2 bases from V and 1 base from J, with 10 bases in between. The CDR3 is 14 amino acids. In nucleotides, the CDR3 is TGTGCCAGCAGCGTGAGAGGGGGTTCCTACGAGCAGTACTTC. This codes for CASSVRGGSYEQYF. The complete variable domain, with remaining parts taken from reference TRBV9 and TRBJ2-7, reads DSGVTQTPKHLITATGQRVTLRCSPRSGDLSVYWYQQSLDQGLQFLIQYYNGEERAKGNILERFSAQQFPDLHSELNLSSLELGDSALYFCASSVRGGSYEQYFGPGTRLTVT.

This clone occurred many times. The V and J genes are TRBV19 and TRBJ2-3, with TRBD1 matching over 10 bases. This CDR3 has 15 residues. V lost 5 bases, J lost 6 bases, and 8 bases stayed unmatched. The germline V gene encodes CDR1 LNHDA and CDR2 SQIVND (reference sequence). CDR3 amino acids: CASSLGTGAVDTQYF. CDR3 DNA sequence: TGTGCCAGTAGTCTAGGGACAGGGGCGGTGGATACGCAGTATTTT. Full variable domain (rest looked up from reference TRBV19 and TRBJ2-3): DGGITQSPKYLFRKEGQNVTLSCEQNLNHDAMYWYRQDPGQGLRLIYYSQIVNDFQKGDIAEGYSVSREKKESFPLTVTSAQKNPTAFYLCASSLGTGAVDTQYFGPGTRLTVL.

The table lists this clone with many counts. The chain recombines TRBV7-8 with TRBJ1-1; D ambiguous. This CDR3 is built from 13 residues. Trimming took off 6 bases at V and 3 bases at J, with 11 bases between the two ends. Per the germline V gene, CDR1 is SGHVS and CDR2 is FQNEAQ. CDR3 DNA sequence: TGTGCCAGCAGTGAGATCCGGGACACTGAAGCTTTCTTT. Its protein is CASSEIRDTEAFF.

This clone was seen ten or more times. V usage is TRBV7-9 and J usage is TRBJ1-4, with TRBD1 identical over 12 bases. CDR1 is SEHNR, CDR2 FQNEAQ, per germline (reference sequence). After removal of 4 bases from V and 7 bases from J, the junction contained 4 bases not matched to a gene. This CDR3 region has 15 residues. The CDR3 reads CASSSGTGGGEKLFF. For the CDR3, the DNA is TGTGCCAGCAGCTCAGGGACAGGGGGCGGTGAAAAACTGTTTTTT.

The sample holds many counts of this clone. V gene TRBV7-2 combines with J gene TRBJ2-6; weak D call: TRBD1 (5 bases). Trimming took off 1 base at V and 2 bases at J, with 9 bases between the two ends. Germline V CDR1 and CDR2: SGHTA, FQGNSA. This CDR3 region has 16 residues. The CDR3 DNA reads TGTGCCAGCAGCTTAGTAGCAGGGACTGGGGCCAACGTCCTGACTTTC. Its translation is CASSLVAGTGANVLTF.

This clone was observed many times. The chain recombines TRBV30 with TRBJ2-1; 9 bases agree with TRBD1. Germline CDR1 reads GTSNPN; CDR2 reads SVGIG (reference sequence). V lost 5 bases and J lost 5; bases outside the gene matches: 4. The CDR3 is 13 amino acids. CDR3 region: CAWSGQGNNEQFF. As DNA, the CDR3 is TGTGCCTGGTCGGGACAGGGAAACAATGAGCAGTTCTTC.

This clone appeared many times. The chain recombines TRBV2 with TRBJ1-1, with 8 nucleotides matching TRBD1. V trimming: 4 bases; J trimming: 1 base; junction bases outside the gene matches: 5. Germline loops: CDR1 SNHLY, CDR2 FYNNEI. This CDR3 contains 15 residues. CDR3 in DNA: TGTGCCAGCAGTGGGGACAGGAGAGCGAACACTGAAGCTTTCTTT. Its protein is CASSGDRRANTEAFF.

The V gene is TRBV19, the J gene TRBJ1-2; 8 nucleotides agree with TRBD1. V dropped 10 bases and J dropped 5; count of bases not matched to a gene: 24. CDR1 is LNHDA, CDR2 SQIVND, per germline (reference sequence). This CDR3 is 18 amino acids long. CDR3 loop: CATLTGQGASSFRYGYTF. In DNA, the CDR3 is TGTGCCACCCTAACCGGTCAGGGGGCGAGTTCGTTTCGTTATGGCTACACCTTC.

This clone was detected many times. The chain has TRBV27 and TRBJ2-1; 14 bases fit TRBD2. Germline V gene lookup returns CDR1 MNHEY and CDR2 SMNVEV (reference sequence). This CDR3 comprises 19 residues. J lost 9 bases, V lost 5 bases, and 18 bases had no gene match. The CDR3 DNA follows: TGTGCCAGCAGTCCCGGACTAGCGGGAGGTTGGGGCCAACTTGGTGAGCAGTTCTTC. It encodes CASSPGLAGGWGQLGEQFF.